One sample yielded the 8 T cell receptor beta chains listed below, sequenced in a study of cytomegalovirus exposure and HLA in healthy donors. Libraries were prepared by immunoSEQ multiplex PCR; TCRdb keeps only in-frame clonotypes and omits some of them. The top ten clones hold more than 1% of a sample with 200,000 or so clones, just over 90% of them seen once. Specimen: PBMCs. The receptors stem from a woman between 18 and 29 years old in good health and CMV-seronegative.

The J gene is TRBJ2-5, the V gene TRBV6-1; 7 bases align to TRBD2. Germline lookup yields CDR1 MNHNS and CDR2 SASEGT. The ends lost 4 bases at V and 2 bases at J; junction bases unmatched: 13. CDR3 length: 17 amino acids. The CDR3 DNA follows: TGTGCCAGCAGTGGTTATGGGGCGGGAGAAGTACAAGAGACCCAGTACTTC. This gives the protein CASSGYGAGEVQETQYF.

This chain links TRBV11-3 with TRBJ2-2; maybe TRBD2 (6 bases). With 6 bases removed from V and 6 bases from J, the gap between germline ends came to 17 bases. There are 15 residues in the CDR3. Germline CDR1 SGHNT, CDR2 YENEEA. The CDR3 DNA reads as TGTGCCAGCAGTCCCCAGGTCGGGGGTGCCGGGGAGCTGTTTTTT. Protein sequence: CASSPQVGGAGELFF. Together with reference TRBV11-3 and TRBJ2-2, the CDR3 gives the full variable domain: EAGVVQSPRYKIIEKKQPVAFWCNPISGHNTLYWYLQNLGQGPELLIRYENEEAVDDSQLPKDRFSAERLKGVDSTLKIQPAELGDSAVYLCASSPQVGGAGELFFGEGSRLTVL.

V gene TRBV6-1 combines with J gene TRBJ1-2; the D is unclear. CDR1 and CDR2 (germline): MNHNS, SASEGT. V gave up 1 base and J gave up 2 bases, with 11 bases separating them. CDR3 length equals 15 residues. Here the CDR3 reads CASSEGVSRNYGYTF. The CDR3 coding sequence is TGTGCCAGCAGTGAAGGAGTCAGCAGGAACTATGGCTACACCTTC.

The rearrangement uses TRBV6-1 and TRBJ2-7; 8 nucleotides line up with TRBD1. Germline CDR1 MNHNS, CDR2 SASEGT. V lost 0 bases and J lost 2; bases outside the gene matches: 9. This CDR3 has 17 amino acids. The CDR3 DNA sequence: TGTGCCAGCAGTGAAGCGCTTCCAGGGACAGGAGCCTACGAGCAGTACTTC. It is translated as CASSEALPGTGAYEQYF.

The genes are TRBV19 and TRBJ2-7; 7 bases line up with TRBD1. This CDR3 contains 13 residues. V shed 6 bases and J 3 bases; nucleotides not matched to a gene: 5. Germline V gene sequence: CDR1 LNHDA, CDR2 SQIVND (reference sequence). CDR3: CASSSRGIYEQYF. The CDR3 DNA is TGTGCCAGTAGCTCCAGGGGGATCTACGAGCAGTACTTC.

The genes are TRBV7-6 and TRBJ1-1; perhaps TRBD1 as D (5 bases). This CDR3 has 13 amino acids. Germline lookup yields CDR1 SGHVS and CDR2 FNYEAQ. The V end was cut by 3 bases, the J end by 6 bases, with 11 bases between. The CDR3 sequence: CASSFPRVSEAFF. Here the CDR3 DNA reads TGTGCCAGCAGCTTCCCCAGGGTATCTGAAGCTTTCTTT.

The chain joins TRBV11-3 to TRBJ2-1; 8 bases are a match to TRBD1. From germline, CDR1 is SGHNT and CDR2 YENEEA. Germline trimming cut 5 bases from V and 6 bases from J; bases unmatched to any gene: 12. The CDR3 spans 16 residues. The CDR3 DNA follows: TGTGCCAGCAGCCCACGGACAGGGCCTAATGGCAATGAGCAGTTCTTC. It encodes CASSPRTGPNGNEQFF.

V usage is TRBV18 and J usage is TRBJ1-5; D ambiguous. Germline V lookup: CDR1 KGHSH, CDR2 LQKENI. CDR3 length equals 14 residues. Deletions cut 3 bases from V and 5 bases from J, with 11 bases between. The CDR3 DNA reads TGTGCCAGCTCACCCGGGGTTGGCGATCAGCCCCAGCATTTT. It specifies CASSPGVGDQPQHF.